The clone carrying this T cell receptor (beta chain) was counted many times. The CDR3 runs 13 residues. The V end was cut by 0 bases, the J end by 3 bases, with 6 bases between. Looked up from germline, CDR1 is SGHRS and CDR2 is YFSETQ. A single-stranded UMI oligo with SP2 sequence was ligated to cDNA 3' ends. An equimolar mix of RC1.1 and RC1.2 primed the beta chain across TRBC1 and TRBC2. TCRdb fed the UMI-ligation and nested PCR reads into MiXCR, producing one record per CDR3 protein. Counted here are over 25,000 distinct CDR3 sequences, under 13% occurring once; the ten biggest clones make up roughly 9%. This sample is part of a study of quantifying T cell responses using KT2 cells. Study overall: Reverse transcription used primers in the TCR alpha and beta constant regions.

Sequencing was performed on PBMCs spiked with cells of the T cell clone KT2. The chain is built from TRBV5-1 and TRBJ2-5, with D possibly matching TRBD2 (6 bases). The sequence came from a human donor. Here the CDR3 DNA reads TGCGCCAGCAGCTTGGGCGGGGAAGAGACCCAGTACTTC. This codes for CASSLGGEETQYF.